This paragraph reports one T cell receptor beta chain. This entry is derived from a study of blood T cell repertoires in COVID-19. Study in general: The study drew acute and convalescent COVID-19 samples from the United States, Italy and Spain. Sources were T cells, B-cell-depleted T cells, or PBMCs; the material itself was cDNA or gDNA.

In the original analysis: Estimates of nucleated cell counts were drawn from the amplification of reference gene primers. The repertoire was sequenced with immunoSEQ multiplex PCR; TCRdb's copy has only in-frame clones and lacks some. For V, J and clone size, that table is used; D and trimming come from the DNA. The sample lists roughly 200,000 clones; around nine tenths were seen once. The V gene's germline CDR1 is MGHRA and CDR2 YSYEKL. V gave up 0 bases and J gave up 7 bases, with 14 bases separating them. CDR3 size: 15 residues. The sequenced sample consisted of peripheral blood. The genes are TRBV4-1 and TRBJ2-3, with unresolved D. This sequence originates from a man aged 55 to 70 with active or convalescent COVID-19. In nucleotides, the CDR3 is TGCGCCAGCAGCCAAGATGGGCTCCCGGCGAATACGCAGTATTTT. The encoded protein is CASSQDGLPANTQYF.